These 20 T cell receptor beta chains originate from one sample sequenced in a study of OX40 agonist ivuxolimab in advanced cancers. TCRdb's table, derived via immunoSEQ multiplex PCR, lists solely in-frame clones and lacks some. The repertoire holds about 68,000 clones, with 91% as singletons. The specimen was CD4+ or CD8+ T cells sorted from blood, collected in a trial of the OX40 agonist ivuxolimab. These TCRs come from an adult with an advanced solid tumor such as melanoma, head and neck, liver or kidney cancer.

This clone was picked up one time. The chain has TRBV10-3 and TRBJ2-2; the D gene is possibly TRBD2 (6 bases). Germline V gives CDR1 ENHRY, CDR2 SYGVKD. Trimming removed 3 bases at V and 3 bases at J, with 11 bases between. There are 15 residues in the CDR3. CDR3 loop: CAISEAGGDTGELFF. For the CDR3, the DNA is TGTGCCATCAGTGAAGCGGGCGGGGACACCGGGGAGCTGTTTTTT.

This clone has a single count. In DNA form, the CDR3 reads TGTGCCACCAGCAGAGATTCAACTAGCGGGTACTCCTACAATGAGCAGTTCTTC. Protein sequence: CATSRDSTSGYSYNEQFF. V and J are TRBV15 and TRBJ2-1, with 9 bases lining up with TRBD2. The CDR3 runs to 18 residues. Per the germline V gene, CDR1 is LNHNV and CDR2 is YYDKDF (reference sequence). The junction had 6 bases not matched to a gene; V was cut back by 0 bases and J by 0 bases. The whole variable domain, filled in from reference TRBV15 and TRBJ2-1, reads DAMVIQNPRYQVTQFGKPVTLSCSQTLNHNVMYWYQQKSSQAPKLLFHYYDKDFNNEADTPDNFQSRRPNTSFCFLDIRSPGLGDTAMYLCATSRDSTSGYSYNEQFFGPGTRLTVL.

V and J are TRBV19 and TRBJ2-2, with 7 bases matching TRBD1. The germline V gene has CDR1 LNHDA and CDR2 SQIVND (reference sequence). V shed 3 bases and J 0 bases; nucleotides not matched to a gene: 4. The CDR3 is made up of 16 amino acids. In DNA form, the CDR3 reads TGTGCCAGTAGTATCGGGCAGGGGGCGAACACCGGGGAGCTGTTTTTT. Its translation is CASSIGQGANTGELFF.

V gene TRBV6-1 combines with J gene TRBJ1-1; possibly TRBD1 for D (6 bases). The V end lost 7 bases, the J end lost 3 bases, and 12 bases lay between the germline ends. This CDR3 has 13 residues. The V gene's germline CDR1 is MNHNS and CDR2 SASEGT. CDR3 nucleotide sequence: TGTGCCAGCACGAGGGGGGGGTACACTGAAGCTTTCTTT. Its protein product is CASTRGGYTEAFF.

The chain has TRBV28 and TRBJ2-1; 11 positions match TRBD1. Germline V lookup: CDR1 MDHEN, CDR2 SYDVKM. This CDR3 comprises 12 residues. The V segment lost 9 bases and the J segment 7 bases; nucleotides outside the gene matches: 2. For the CDR3, the DNA is TGTGCCAGTTGGGACAGGGGGAATGAGCAGTTCTTC. Its protein is CASWDRGNEQFF.

Only a few counts were recorded for this clone. The chain combines TRBV5-1 with TRBJ2-2; D is possibly TRBD1 or TRBD2 (5 bases each). This CDR3 is built from 14 residues. Germline V gives CDR1 SGHRS, CDR2 YFSETQ. V was clipped by 4 bases and J by 5 bases, with 12 bases between them. The CDR3 loop is CASSQGRMTGELFF. The CDR3 region has the DNA TGCGCCAGCAGCCAGGGACGGATGACCGGGGAGCTGTTTTTT.

The chain combines TRBV6-1 with TRBJ2-7; no definite D call. CDR1 and CDR2 (germline): MNHNS, SASEGT. The CDR3 has 13 residues. V was clipped by 6 bases and J by 4 bases, with 13 bases between them. The CDR3 bases are TGTGCCAGCAGAAGAGGACCTTCATACGAGCAGTACTTC. Encoded protein: CASRRGPSYEQYF.

This clone was picked up one time. The V gene is TRBV30, the J gene TRBJ1-2, with no clear D. Trimming pared 4 bases from V and 4 bases from J, leaving 16 bases between. The germline V gene encodes CDR1 GTSNPN and CDR2 SVGIG (reference sequence). This CDR3 has 14 amino acids. The CDR3 nucleotides read TGTGCCTGGACCACTCCGGGAGGGTTCTATGGCTACACCTTC. It is translated as CAWTTPGGFYGYTF. The full variable domain, its missing parts supplied by reference TRBV30 and TRBJ1-2, is SQTIHQWPATLVQPVGSPLSLECTVEGTSNPNLYWYRQAAGRGLQLLFYSVGIGQISSEVPQNLSASRPQDRQFILSSKKLLLSDSGFYLCAWTTPGGFYGYTFGSGTRLTVV.

The chain uses TRBV12-5 and TRBJ2-5; 7 positions agree with TRBD1. There are 13 residues in the CDR3. CDR1 is LGHNT and CDR2 is FRNRAP in the germline V gene. V was pared by 8 bases and J by 1 base, with 4 bases of the junction left unmatched. The CDR3 is CASFSGGQETQYF. The CDR3 DNA reads as TGTGCTAGTTTCTCAGGGGGCCAAGAGACCCAGTACTTC.

This chain links TRBV19 with TRBJ2-6, with D possibly matching TRBD2 (6 bases). CDR3 length: 16 residues. V was cut by 0 bases and J by 2 bases, with 8 bases left in between. Germline V gene lookup returns CDR1 LNHDA and CDR2 SQIVND (reference sequence). CDR3 residues: CASSIDGGTGANVLTF. CDR3 in DNA: TGTGCCAGTAGTATAGATGGGGGGACTGGGGCCAACGTCCTGACTTTC.

This clone was recorded only once. This chain connects TRBV5-1 to TRBJ1-1; D ambiguous. Deletions cut 4 bases from V and 4 bases from J, with 17 bases between. The CDR3 is 15 residues long. Germline CDR1 SGHRS, CDR2 YFSETQ. The CDR3 nucleotides are TGCGCCAGCAGCCTACCAGGAGGGAGGACCACTGAAGCTTTCTTT. It translates to CASSLPGGRTTEAFF.

The chain has TRBV5-1 and TRBJ2-2; D is ambiguous. Per the germline V gene, CDR1 is SGHRS and CDR2 is YFSETQ. This CDR3 comprises 15 residues. Deletions cut 5 bases from V and 1 base from J, with 12 bases between. In DNA form, the CDR3 reads TGCGCCAGCAGATCTCCTAACTGGAACACCGGGGAGCTGTTTTTT. Amino acid sequence: CASRSPNWNTGELFF.

V usage is TRBV2 and J usage is TRBJ1-4; maybe TRBD1 (6 bases). This CDR3 spans 14 amino acids. CDR1 is SNHLY and CDR2 is FYNNEI in the germline V gene. Trimming shortened V by 6 bases and J by 1 base, and 9 bases separated the two germline ends. CDR3 loop: CASRGGLTNEKLFF. DNA of the CDR3: TGTGCCAGCAGGGGGGGGCTAACTAATGAAAAACTGTTTTTT. Supplemented by reference TRBV2 and TRBJ1-4, the full variable domain reads EPEVTQTPSHQVTQMGQEVILRCVPISNHLYFYWYRQILGQKVEFLVSFYNNEISEKSEIFDDQFSVERPDGSNFTLKIRSTKLEDSAMYFCASRGGLTNEKLFFGSGTQLSVL.

The chain uses TRBV4-1 and TRBJ2-6; 8 bases line up with TRBD1. The CDR3 length is 17 residues. V lost 0 bases to trimming and J lost 2 bases; unmatched junction nucleotides: 3. Germline values: CDR1 MGHRA, CDR2 YSYEKL. For the CDR3, the DNA is TGCGCCAGCAGCCAAGACAGGACAGGGACTGGGGCCAACGTCCTGACTTTC. Its translation: CASSQDRTGTGANVLTF.

The chain couples TRBV6-6 to TRBJ2-5; 8 nucleotides line up with TRBD1. Trimming at V came to 6 bases and at J to 0 bases, leaving 6 bases not matched to a gene. This CDR3 contains 15 residues. Germline CDR1 MNHNY, CDR2 SVGAGI (reference sequence). CDR3 coding DNA: TGTGCCAGCAGCCTGGACAGGGCGGACCAAGAGACCCAGTACTTC. Protein product: CASSLDRADQETQYF.

V gene TRBV29-1 combines with J gene TRBJ1-4; maybe TRBD1 (5 bases). Germline V gives CDR1 SQVTM, CDR2 ANQGSEA. V gave up 6 bases and J gave up 8 bases, with 22 bases separating them. The CDR3 loop spans 15 amino acids. The CDR3 nucleotides are TGCAGCGTCCAACTTCCCGACGGACGGGGGGAAAAACTGTTTTTT. It encodes CSVQLPDGRGEKLFF.

The rearrangement links TRBV6-5 to TRBJ1-1, with D uncertain. V was pared by 10 bases and J by 0 bases, with 12 bases between. From germline, CDR1 is MNHEY and CDR2 SVGAGI. The CDR3 has 13 residues. The CDR3 coding sequence is TGTGCCACCCGGCGTAGTGTGAACACTGAAGCTTTCTTT. Amino acid sequence: CATRRSVNTEAFF.

This clone turned up a few times. V usage is TRBV20-1 and J usage is TRBJ2-7; unclear D gene. CDR3 size: 11 residues. Germline V gene lookup returns CDR1 DFQATT and CDR2 SNEGSKA (reference sequence). V lost 3 bases and J lost 4, with 7 bases in between. This chain's CDR3 is CSASFGYEQYF. CDR3 coding DNA: TGCAGTGCTAGCTTTGGGTACGAGCAGTACTTC.

This clone was picked up one time. The chain couples TRBV19 to TRBJ1-5; D gene ambiguous. The V end lost 6 bases, the J end lost 2 bases, and 8 bases lay between the germline ends. The germline CDR1 and CDR2 sequences are LNHDA and SQIVND (reference sequence). CDR3 length equals 13 residues. The CDR3 is CASRDLGNQPQHF. The CDR3 DNA reads as TGTGCCAGTAGGGACTTGGGCAATCAGCCCCAGCATTTT.

This clone was counted between two and nine times. In DNA form, the CDR3 reads TGTGCCAGCAGCTTAGAGGGGGGACTAGCGGGACAGTTCTTC. Protein: CASSLEGGLAGQFF. This chain links TRBV7-2 with TRBJ2-1, with 13 bases that match TRBD2. Germline V gene sequence: CDR1 SGHTA, CDR2 FQGNSA. With V trimmed by 1 base and J by 13 bases, 4 bases remained unmatched. This CDR3 has 14 amino acids.